Here is one TCR beta chain with its context. This record comes from a study of T cell clonotyping in hematopoietic cell transplantation. Germline CDR1 SGHRS, CDR2 YFSETQ. The CDR3 covers 14 residues. The ends were cut back, 3 bases at V and 6 bases at J, with 15 bases in the middle. Profiling relied on immunoSEQ multiplex PCR, and the TCRdb table lists in-frame clones only, not all of them. The sample includes 13,000 to 15,000 clones, over 85% seen only once; the top ten take approximately 4.5%. The sample consisted of PBMCs, taken 30 days after allogeneic stem cell transplant. This clonotype was sampled from a male patient aged 55 to 69 who had an allogeneic stem cell transplant from an unrelated donor, so the T cells may come from the graft donor. Some clones in this sample may be carry-over from other donors' samples. The V gene is TRBV5-1, the J gene TRBJ1-2, with D perhaps matching TRBD1 (6 bases). The CDR3 DNA follows: TGCGCCAGCAGCTGGGGGCCAGGGTCGGATGGCTACACCTTC. Its translation: CASSWGPGSDGYTF. The full variable domain, in which reference TRBV5-1 and TRBJ1-2 provide the parts outside the CDR3, is KAGVTQTPRYLIKTRGQQVTLSCSPISGHRSVSWYQQTPGQGLQFLFEYFSETQRNKGNFPGRFSGRQFSNSRSEMNVSTLELGDSALYLCASSWGPGSDGYTFGSGTRLTVV.